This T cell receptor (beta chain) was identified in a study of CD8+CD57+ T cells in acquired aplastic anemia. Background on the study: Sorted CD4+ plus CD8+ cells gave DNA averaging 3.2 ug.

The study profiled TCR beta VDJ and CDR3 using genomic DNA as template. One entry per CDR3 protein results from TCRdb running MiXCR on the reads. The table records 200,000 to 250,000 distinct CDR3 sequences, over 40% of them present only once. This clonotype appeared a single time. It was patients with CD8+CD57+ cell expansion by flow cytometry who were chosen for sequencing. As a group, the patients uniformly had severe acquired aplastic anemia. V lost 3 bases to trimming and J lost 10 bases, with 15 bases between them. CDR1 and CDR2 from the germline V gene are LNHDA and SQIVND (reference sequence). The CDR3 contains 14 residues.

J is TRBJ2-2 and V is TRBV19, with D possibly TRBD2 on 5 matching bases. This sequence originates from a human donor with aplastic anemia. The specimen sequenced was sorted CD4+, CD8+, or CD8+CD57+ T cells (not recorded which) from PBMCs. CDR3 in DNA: TGTGCCAGTAGTATGGGGAGCGGATCCGAGGAGCTGTTTTTT. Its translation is CASSMGSGSEELFF.